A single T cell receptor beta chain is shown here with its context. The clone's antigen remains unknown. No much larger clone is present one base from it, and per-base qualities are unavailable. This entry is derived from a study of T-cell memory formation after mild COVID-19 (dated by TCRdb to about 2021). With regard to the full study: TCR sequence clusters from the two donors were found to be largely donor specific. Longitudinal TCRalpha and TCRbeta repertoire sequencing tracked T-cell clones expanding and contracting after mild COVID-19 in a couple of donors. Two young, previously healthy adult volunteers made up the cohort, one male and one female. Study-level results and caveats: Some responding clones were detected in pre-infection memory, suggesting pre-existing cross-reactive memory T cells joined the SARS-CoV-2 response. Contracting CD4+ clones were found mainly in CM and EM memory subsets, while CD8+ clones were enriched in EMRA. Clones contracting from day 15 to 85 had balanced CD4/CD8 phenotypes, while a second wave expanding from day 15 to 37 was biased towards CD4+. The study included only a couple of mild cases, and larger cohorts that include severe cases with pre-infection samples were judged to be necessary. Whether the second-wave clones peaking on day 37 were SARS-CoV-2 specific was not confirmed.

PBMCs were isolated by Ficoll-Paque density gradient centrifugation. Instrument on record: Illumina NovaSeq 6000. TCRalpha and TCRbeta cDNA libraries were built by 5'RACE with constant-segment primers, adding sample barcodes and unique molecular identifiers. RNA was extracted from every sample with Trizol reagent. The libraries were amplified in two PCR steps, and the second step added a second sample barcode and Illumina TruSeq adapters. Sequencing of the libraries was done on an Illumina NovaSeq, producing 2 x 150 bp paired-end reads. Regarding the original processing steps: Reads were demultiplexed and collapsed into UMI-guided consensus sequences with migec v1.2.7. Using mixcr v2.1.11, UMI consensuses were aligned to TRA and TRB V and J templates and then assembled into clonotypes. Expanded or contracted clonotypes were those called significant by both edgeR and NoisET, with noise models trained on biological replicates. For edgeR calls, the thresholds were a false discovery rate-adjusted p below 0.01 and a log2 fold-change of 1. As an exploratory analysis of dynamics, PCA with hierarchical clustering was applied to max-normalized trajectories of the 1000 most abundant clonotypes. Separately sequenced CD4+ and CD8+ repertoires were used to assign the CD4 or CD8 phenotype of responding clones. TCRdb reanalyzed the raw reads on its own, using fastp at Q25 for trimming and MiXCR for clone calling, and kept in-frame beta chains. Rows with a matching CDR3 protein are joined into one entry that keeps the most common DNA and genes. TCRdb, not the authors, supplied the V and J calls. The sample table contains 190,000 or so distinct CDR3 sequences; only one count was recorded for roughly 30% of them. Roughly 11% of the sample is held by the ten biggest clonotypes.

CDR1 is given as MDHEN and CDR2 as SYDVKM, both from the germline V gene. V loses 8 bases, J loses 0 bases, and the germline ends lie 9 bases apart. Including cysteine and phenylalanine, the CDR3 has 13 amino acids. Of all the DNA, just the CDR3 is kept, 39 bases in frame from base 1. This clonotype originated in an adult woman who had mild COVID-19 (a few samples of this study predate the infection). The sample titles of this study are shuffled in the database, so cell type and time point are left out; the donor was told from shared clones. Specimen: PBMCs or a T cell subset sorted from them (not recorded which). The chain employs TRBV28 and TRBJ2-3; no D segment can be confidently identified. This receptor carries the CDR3 CASDGFSTDTQYF. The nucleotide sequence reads TGTGCCAGCGACGGTTTTAGCACAGATACGCAGTATTTT.